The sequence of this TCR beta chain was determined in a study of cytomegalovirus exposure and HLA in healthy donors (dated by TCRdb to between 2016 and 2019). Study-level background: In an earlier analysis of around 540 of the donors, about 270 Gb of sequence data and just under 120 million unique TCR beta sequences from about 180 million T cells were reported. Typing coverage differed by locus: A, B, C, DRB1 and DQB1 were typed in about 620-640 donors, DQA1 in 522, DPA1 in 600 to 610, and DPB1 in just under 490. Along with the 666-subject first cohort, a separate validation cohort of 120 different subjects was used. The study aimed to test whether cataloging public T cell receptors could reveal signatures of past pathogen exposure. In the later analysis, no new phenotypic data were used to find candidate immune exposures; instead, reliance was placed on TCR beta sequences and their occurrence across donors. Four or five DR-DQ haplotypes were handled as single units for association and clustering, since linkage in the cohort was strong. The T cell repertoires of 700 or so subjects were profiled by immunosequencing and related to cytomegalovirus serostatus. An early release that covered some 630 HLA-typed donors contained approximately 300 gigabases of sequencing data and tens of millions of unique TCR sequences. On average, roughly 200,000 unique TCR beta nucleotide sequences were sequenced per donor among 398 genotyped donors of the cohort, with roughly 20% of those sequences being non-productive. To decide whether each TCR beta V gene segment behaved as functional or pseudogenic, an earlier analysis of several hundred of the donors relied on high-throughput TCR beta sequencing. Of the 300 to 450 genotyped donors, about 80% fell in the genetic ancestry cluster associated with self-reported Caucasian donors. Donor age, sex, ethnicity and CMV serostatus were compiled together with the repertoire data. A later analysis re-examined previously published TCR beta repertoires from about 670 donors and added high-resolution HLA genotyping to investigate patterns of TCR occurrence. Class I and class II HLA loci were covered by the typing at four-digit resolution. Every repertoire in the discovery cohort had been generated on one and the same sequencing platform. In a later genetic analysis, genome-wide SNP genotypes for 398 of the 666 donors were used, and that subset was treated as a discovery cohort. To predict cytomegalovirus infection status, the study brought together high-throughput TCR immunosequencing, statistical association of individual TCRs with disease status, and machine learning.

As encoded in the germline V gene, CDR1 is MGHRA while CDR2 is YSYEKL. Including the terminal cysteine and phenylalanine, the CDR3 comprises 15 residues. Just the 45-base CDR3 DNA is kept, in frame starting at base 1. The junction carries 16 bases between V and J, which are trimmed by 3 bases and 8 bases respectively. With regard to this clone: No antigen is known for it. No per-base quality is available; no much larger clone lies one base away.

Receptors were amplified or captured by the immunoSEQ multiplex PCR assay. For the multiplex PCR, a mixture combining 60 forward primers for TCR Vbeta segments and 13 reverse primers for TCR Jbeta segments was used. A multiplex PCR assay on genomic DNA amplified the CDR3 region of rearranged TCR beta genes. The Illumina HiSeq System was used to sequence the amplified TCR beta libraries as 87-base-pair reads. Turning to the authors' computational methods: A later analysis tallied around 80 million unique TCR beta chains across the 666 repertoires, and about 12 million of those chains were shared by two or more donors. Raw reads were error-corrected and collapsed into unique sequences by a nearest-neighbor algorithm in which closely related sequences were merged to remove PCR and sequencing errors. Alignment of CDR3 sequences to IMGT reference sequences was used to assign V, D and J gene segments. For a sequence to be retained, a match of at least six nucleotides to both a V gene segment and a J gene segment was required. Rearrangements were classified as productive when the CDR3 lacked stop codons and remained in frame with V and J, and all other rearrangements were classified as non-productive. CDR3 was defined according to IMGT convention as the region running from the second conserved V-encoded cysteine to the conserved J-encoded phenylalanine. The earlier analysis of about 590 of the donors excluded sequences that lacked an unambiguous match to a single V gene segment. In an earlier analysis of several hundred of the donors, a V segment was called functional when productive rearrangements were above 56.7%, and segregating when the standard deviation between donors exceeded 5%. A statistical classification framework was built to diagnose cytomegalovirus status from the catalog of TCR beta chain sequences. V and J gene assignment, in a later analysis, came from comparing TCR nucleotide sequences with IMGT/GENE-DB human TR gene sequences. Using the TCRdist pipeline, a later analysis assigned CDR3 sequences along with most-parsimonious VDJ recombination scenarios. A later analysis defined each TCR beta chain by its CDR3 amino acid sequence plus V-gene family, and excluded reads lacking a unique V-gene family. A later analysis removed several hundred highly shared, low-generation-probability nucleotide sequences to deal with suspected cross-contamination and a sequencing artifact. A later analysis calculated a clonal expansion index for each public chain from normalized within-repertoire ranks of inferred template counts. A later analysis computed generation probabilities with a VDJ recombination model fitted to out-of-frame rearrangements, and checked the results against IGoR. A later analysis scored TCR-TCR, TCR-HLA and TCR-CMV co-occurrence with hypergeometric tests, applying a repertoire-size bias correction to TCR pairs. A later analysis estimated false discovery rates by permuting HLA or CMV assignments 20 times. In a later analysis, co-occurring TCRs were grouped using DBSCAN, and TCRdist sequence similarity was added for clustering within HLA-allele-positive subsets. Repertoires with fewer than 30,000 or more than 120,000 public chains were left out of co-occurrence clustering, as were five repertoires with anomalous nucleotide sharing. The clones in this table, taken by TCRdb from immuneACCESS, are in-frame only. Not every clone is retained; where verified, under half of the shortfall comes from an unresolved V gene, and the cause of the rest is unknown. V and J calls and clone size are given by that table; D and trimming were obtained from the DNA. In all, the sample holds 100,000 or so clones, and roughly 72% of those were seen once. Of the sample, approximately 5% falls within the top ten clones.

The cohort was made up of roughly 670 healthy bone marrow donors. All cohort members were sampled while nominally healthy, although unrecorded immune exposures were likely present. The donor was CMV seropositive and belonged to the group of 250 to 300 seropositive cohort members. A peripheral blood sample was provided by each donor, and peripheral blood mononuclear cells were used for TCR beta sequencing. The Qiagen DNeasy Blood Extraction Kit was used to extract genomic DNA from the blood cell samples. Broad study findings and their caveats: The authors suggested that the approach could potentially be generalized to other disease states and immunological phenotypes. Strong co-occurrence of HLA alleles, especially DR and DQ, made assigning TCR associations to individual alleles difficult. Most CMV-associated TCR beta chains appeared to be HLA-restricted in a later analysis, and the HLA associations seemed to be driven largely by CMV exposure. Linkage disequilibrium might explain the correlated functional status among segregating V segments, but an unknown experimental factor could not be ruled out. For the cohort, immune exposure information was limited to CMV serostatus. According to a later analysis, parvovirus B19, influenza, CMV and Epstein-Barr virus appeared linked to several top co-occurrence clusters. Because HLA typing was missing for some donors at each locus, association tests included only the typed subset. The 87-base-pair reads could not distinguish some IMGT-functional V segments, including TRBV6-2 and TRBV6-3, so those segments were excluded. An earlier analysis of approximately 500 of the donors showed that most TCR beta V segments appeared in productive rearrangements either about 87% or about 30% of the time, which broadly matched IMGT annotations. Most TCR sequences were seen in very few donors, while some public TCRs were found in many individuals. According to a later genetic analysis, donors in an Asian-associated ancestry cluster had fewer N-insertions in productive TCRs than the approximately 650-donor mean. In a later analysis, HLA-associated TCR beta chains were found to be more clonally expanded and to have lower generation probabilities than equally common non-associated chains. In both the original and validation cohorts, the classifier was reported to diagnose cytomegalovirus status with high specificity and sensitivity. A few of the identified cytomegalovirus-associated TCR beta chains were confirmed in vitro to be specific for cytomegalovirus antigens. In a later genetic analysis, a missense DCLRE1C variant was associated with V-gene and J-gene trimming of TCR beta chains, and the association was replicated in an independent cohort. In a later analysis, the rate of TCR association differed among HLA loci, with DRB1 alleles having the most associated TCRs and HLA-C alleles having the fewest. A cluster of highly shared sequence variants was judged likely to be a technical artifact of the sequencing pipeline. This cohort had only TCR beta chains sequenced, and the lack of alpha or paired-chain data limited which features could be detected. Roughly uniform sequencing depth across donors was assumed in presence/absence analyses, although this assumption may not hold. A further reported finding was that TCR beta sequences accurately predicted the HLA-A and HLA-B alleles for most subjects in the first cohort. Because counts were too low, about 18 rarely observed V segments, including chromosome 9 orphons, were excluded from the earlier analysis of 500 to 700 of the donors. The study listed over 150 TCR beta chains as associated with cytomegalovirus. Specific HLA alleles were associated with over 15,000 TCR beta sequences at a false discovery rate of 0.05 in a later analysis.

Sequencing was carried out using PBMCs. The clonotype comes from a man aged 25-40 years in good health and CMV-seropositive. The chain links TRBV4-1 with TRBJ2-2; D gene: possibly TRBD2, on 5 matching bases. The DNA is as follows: TGCGCCAGCAGCCAGCTAGGCCCGGGGATTGGGGAGCTGTTTTTT. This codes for CASSQLGPGIGELFF.